These 22 T cell receptor beta chains were sequenced from one sample in a study of T cell changes during pregnancy in multiple sclerosis (dated by TCRdb to about 2019). Libraries were built with the immunoSEQ multiplex PCR assay. The table comes from immuneACCESS by way of TCRdb, which keeps in-frame sequences with V and J called. Part of the clones is missing from these tables; in studies checked, under half for an unresolved V gene and the rest for unknown reasons. This sample comprises 55,000 to 65,000 clones, about 93% of them detected only once. Of the sample, roughly 2.7% is held by the ten largest clones. Sequencing used CD8+ T cells from peripheral blood mononuclear cells, obtained in the third trimester of pregnancy. The receptors derive from a female donor with multiple sclerosis, enrolled in a pregnancy study.

The chain employs TRBV28 and TRBJ2-5; tentative D call: TRBD1 (8 bases). Germline CDR1 and CDR2: MDHEN and SYDVKM. With 3 bases removed from V and 5 bases from J, the gap between germline ends came to 16 bases. This CDR3 is 15 amino acids long. In DNA form, the CDR3 reads TGTGCCAGCAGTTTCGGACAGGGAGGGGGGGAGACCCAGTACTTC. This sequence encodes CASSFGQGGGETQYF. Full variable domain (rest looked up from reference TRBV28 and TRBJ2-5): DVKVTQSSRYLVKRTGEKVFLECVQDMDHENMFWYRQDPGLGLRLIYFSYDVKMKEKGDIPEGYSVSREKKERFSLILESASTNQTSMYLCASSFGQGGGETQYFGPGTRLLVL.

The chain uses TRBV27 and TRBJ1-2, with TRBD1 matching over 7 bases. Trimming removed 2 bases from V and 4 bases from J; junction bases left unmatched: 7. Germline V gives CDR1 MNHEY, CDR2 SMNVEV (reference sequence). The CDR3 consists of 15 residues. The CDR3 is CASSLRTGNLYGYTF. The CDR3 DNA follows: TGTGCCAGCAGTTTACGGACAGGCAACCTCTATGGCTACACCTTC.

The genes are TRBV29-1 and TRBJ2-7; 12 positions agree with TRBD1. This CDR3 region has 14 residues. Germline V gives CDR1 SQVTM, CDR2 ANQGSEA. With V trimmed by 5 bases and J by 3 bases, 5 bases remained unmatched. Here the CDR3 reads CSVLGDRGLYEQYF. CDR3 nucleotide sequence: TGCAGCGTTTTGGGGGACAGGGGGCTCTACGAGCAGTACTTC.

V is TRBV10-3 and J is TRBJ2-7; 8 nucleotides line up with TRBD2. Germline V gene sequence: CDR1 ENHRY, CDR2 SYGVKD. Trimming removed 5 bases from V and 2 bases from J; junction bases left unmatched: 5. This CDR3 contains 14 residues. CDR3 nucleotide sequence: TGTGCCATCAGTCATAGCGGGGCCCCCTACGAGCAGTACTTC. As protein: CAISHSGAPYEQYF.

The chain recombines TRBV6-1 with TRBJ2-7, with 8 nucleotides matching TRBD1. This CDR3 comprises 14 residues. V lost 2 bases to trimming and J lost 6 bases; unmatched junction nucleotides: 6. Per the germline V gene, CDR1 is MNHNS and CDR2 is SASEGT. CDR3 in DNA: TGTGCCAGCAGTGAACGGACAGGGCAGGGCGAGCAGTACTTC. This gives the protein CASSERTGQGEQYF.

The J gene is TRBJ2-2, the V gene TRBV7-9, with TRBD1 matching 7 bases. From germline, CDR1 is SEHNR and CDR2 FQNEAQ (reference sequence). The CDR3 consists of 16 residues. V lost 7 bases, J lost 1 base, and 9 bases stayed unmatched. The CDR3 reads CASTRLGTENTGELFF. The CDR3 DNA reads as TGTGCCAGCACCCGCTTAGGGACAGAGAACACCGGGGAGCTGTTTTTT.

The chain combines TRBV4-1 with TRBJ2-7, with 8 bases aligning to TRBD1. Trimming took 2 bases from V and 6 from J; bases not matched to a gene: 9. Germline lookup yields CDR1 MGHRA and CDR2 YSYEKL. This CDR3 has 15 amino acids. CDR3 sequence: CASSQTDRGIGEQYF. Here the CDR3 DNA reads TGCGCCAGCAGCCAAACAGACAGGGGTATCGGCGAGCAGTACTTC.

V is TRBV4-1 and J is TRBJ2-3, with TRBD2 as a possible D gene (6 bases). Germline V gene data show CDR1 as MGHRA and CDR2 as YSYEKL. The CDR3 has 16 amino acids. The V end lost 0 bases, the J end lost 4 bases, and 14 bases lay between the germline ends. CDR3 protein: CASSQDSGGFADTQYF. The CDR3, as DNA: TGCGCCAGCAGCCAAGATTCCGGGGGATTTGCAGATACGCAGTATTTT.

This clone appeared a single time. V is TRBV5-1 and J is TRBJ2-7; D possibly corresponds to TRBD1 (6 bases). The CDR3 totals 16 residues. V lost 7 bases, J lost 1 base, and 21 bases lay in between. Germline-derived CDR1 and CDR2 are SGHRS and YFSETQ. The CDR3 loop is CASRASTGLPSYEQYF. Written as DNA, the CDR3 is TGCGCCAGCCGAGCTTCGACAGGCTTGCCATCCTACGAGCAGTACTTC.

Worth noting for this clone: The same CDR3 arises from other DNA sequences in this sample as well. The V and J genes are TRBV19 and TRBJ1-1; possibly TRBD1 for D (5 bases). Germline CDR1 reads LNHDA; CDR2 reads SQIVND (reference sequence). The CDR3 consists of 14 residues. V dropped 1 base and J dropped 0 bases, with 6 bases sitting between them. This CDR3 is CASSIAGMNTEAFF. The CDR3 region has the DNA TGTGCCAGTAGTATAGCAGGGATGAACACTGAAGCTTTCTTT.

The chain has TRBV13 and TRBJ2-4; TRBD1 matches at 7 bases. Germline CDR1 reads PRHDT; CDR2 reads FYEKMQ (reference sequence). The CDR3 contains 15 residues. The V and J ends lost 4 bases and 7 bases, in that order; junction bases with no gene match: 10. CDR3 DNA: TGTGCCAGCAGCTCGGGTTTGACAGGGAAGAACATTCAGTACTTC. Its translation is CASSSGLTGKNIQYF.

The chain employs TRBV12-5 and TRBJ2-1; a possible D gene is TRBD2 (5 bases). The V gene's germline CDR1 is LGHNT and CDR2 FRNRAP. The V end lost 7 bases, the J end lost 8 bases, and 21 bases lay between the germline ends. This CDR3 has 15 residues. Written as DNA, the CDR3 is TGTGCTAGTGCTACTCAGTCGGTGGGGAGCGATGAGCAGTTCTTC. It codes for CASATQSVGSDEQFF.

The V gene is TRBV5-1, the J gene TRBJ2-1; 13 bases agree with TRBD2. CDR1 is SGHRS and CDR2 is YFSETQ in the germline V gene. V lost 3 bases, J lost 4 bases, and 7 bases stayed unmatched. The CDR3 totals 17 residues. In nucleotides, the CDR3 is TGCGCCAGCAGCTCCGGACTAGCGGGGGAATTATACAATGAGCAGTTCTTC. Translation: CASSSGLAGELYNEQFF.

The chain carries TRBV15 and TRBJ2-7, with D maybe TRBD1 (6 bases). CDR3 length equals 13 residues. Per the germline V gene, CDR1 is LNHNV and CDR2 is YYDKDF (reference sequence). V was clipped by 3 bases and J by 3 bases, with 9 bases between them. Here the CDR3 reads CATSRTGDYEQYF. CDR3 in DNA: TGTGCCACCAGCAGGACAGGCGACTACGAGCAGTACTTC.

The rearrangement uses TRBV7-2 and TRBJ2-7; the match to TRBD2 covers 13 bases. Germline CDR1 SGHTA, CDR2 FQGNSA. This CDR3 contains 15 residues. Unmatched junction bases numbered 0, after V lost 4 bases and J lost 0 bases. CDR3 coding DNA: TGTGCCAGCAGCTGGACTAGCGGGAGCTCCTACGAGCAGTACTTC. Its protein product is CASSWTSGSSYEQYF.

As for this clone: Distinct nucleotide sequences in the sample also encode this CDR3. The V gene is TRBV6-5, the J gene TRBJ1-1, with 7 bases identical to TRBD1. The CDR3 has 13 residues. CDR1 is MNHEY and CDR2 is SVGAGI in the germline V gene. V lost 6 bases to trimming and J lost 1 base; unmatched junction nucleotides: 2. CDR3 protein: CASSWTGNTEAFF. In DNA form, the CDR3 reads TGTGCCAGCAGCTGGACAGGGAACACTGAAGCTTTCTTT.

The chain is built from TRBV28 and TRBJ2-5; TRBD1 matches 7 bases. Germline V gives CDR1 MDHEN, CDR2 SYDVKM. The CDR3 loop spans 16 amino acids. V lost 1 base and J lost 3; bases outside the gene matches: 8. The CDR3 nucleotides read TGTGCCAGCAGTTTATCGGGCGGACAGGCCAAAGAGACCCAGTACTTC. It encodes CASSLSGGQAKETQYF.

The chain has TRBV18 and TRBJ2-7; 8 bases line up with TRBD1. V lost 1 base to trimming and J lost 4 bases; unmatched junction nucleotides: 9. Germline V gene data show CDR1 as KGHSH and CDR2 as LQKENI. The CDR3 spans 16 residues. The CDR3 is CASSPLGQESLYEQYF. CDR3 nucleotide sequence: TGTGCCAGCTCACCACTGGGACAGGAAAGTCTATACGAGCAGTACTTC.

The CDR3 bases are TGCAGCGTTGGTCAGGGGCGCACCGGGGAGCTGTTTTTT. It encodes CSVGQGRTGELFF. The V and J genes are TRBV29-1 and TRBJ2-2, with D perhaps TRBD1 (6 bases). CDR3 length: 13 amino acids. Trimming removed 4 bases from V and 4 bases from J, with 10 bases in between. Germline V gene lookup returns CDR1 SQVTM and CDR2 ANQGSEA.

The chain employs TRBV5-4 and TRBJ2-1; TRBD2 might be the D (5 bases). Trimming left V 4 bases short and J 4 bases short, with 9 bases between. The CDR3 extends over 13 amino acids. The germline V gene encodes CDR1 SGHNT and CDR2 YYREEE (reference sequence). The CDR3 DNA follows: TGTGCCAGCAGCCCCCCGGGGTACAATGAGCAGTTCTTC. This translates into CASSPPGYNEQFF.

The V gene is TRBV19, the J gene TRBJ2-7; D may be TRBD1 (6 bases). CDR3 length equals 13 residues. Germline V gene lookup returns CDR1 LNHDA and CDR2 SQIVND (reference sequence). The V end was cut by 1 base, the J end by 7 bases, with 11 bases between. CDR3 in amino acids: CASSIAQGPEQYF. CDR3 nucleotides: TGTGCCAGTAGTATAGCACAGGGCCCTGAGCAGTACTTC.

This sequence joins TRBV19 and TRBJ2-1; 7 bases fit TRBD1. With 4 bases clipped from V and 3 bases from J, the junction kept 0 bases outside the gene matches. In germline, CDR1 is LNHDA, CDR2 SQIVND (reference sequence). The CDR3 is made up of 13 amino acids. CDR3 sequence (DNA): TGTGCCAGTAGTACAGGGGGCTACAATGAGCAGTTCTTC. Translation: CASSTGGYNEQFF.